The T cell receptor beta chain described here comes from a study of spatial heterogeneity in lung cancer. TCRdb called the 5' RACE reads again in MiXCR, with one record for every CDR3 protein. The sample lists 25,000 or so distinct CDR3 sequences; under 4% were seen once. V lost 0 bases to trimming and J lost 4 bases, with 8 bases between them. This CDR3 region has 14 residues. The germline V gene has CDR1 MGHRA and CDR2 YSYEKL. This clonotype showed up many times. Sample time point: sample taken at primary tumor resection. No cells were sorted before sequencing. The whole RNA sequenced was extracted from tumor, nontumor lung or frozen PBMC.

The TCR was taken from a female donor with early-stage non-small cell lung cancer. This sequence joins TRBV4-1 and TRBJ2-3; no definite D call. The source was PBMCs, collected at surgery. CDR3 coding DNA: TGCGCCAGCAGCCAAGATCAAAGGGCAGATACGCAGTATTTT. Translation: CASSQDQRADTQYF.